These 13 T cell receptor beta chains were sequenced from one sample in a study of blood T cell repertoires in COVID-19. Clones were sequenced by immunoSEQ multiplex PCR, and TCRdb holds only the in-frame ones, with some missing. The table includes approximately 30,000 clones, roughly three quarters detected once. Sequenced material: peripheral blood. These receptor sequences come from a man between 65 and 79 years old with acute or convalescent COVID-19.

This chain uses TRBV5-1 with TRBJ2-3; D gene ambiguous. The germline V and J ends were trimmed by 5 bases and 0 bases, with 13 bases remaining between them. The CDR3 has 15 amino acids. Germline CDR1 reads SGHRS; CDR2 reads YFSETQ. DNA for the CDR3: TGCGCCAGCAGAGAGGTTCAAGTTAGCACAGATACGCAGTATTTT. Its translation: CASREVQVSTDTQYF.

This chain connects TRBV2 to TRBJ2-7; 7 nucleotides match TRBD1. V dropped 6 bases and J dropped 2; count of bases not matched to a gene: 10. The germline V gene has CDR1 SNHLY and CDR2 FYNNEI. The CDR3 totals 15 residues. This CDR3 is CASSNSRQGPYEQYF. As DNA, the CDR3 is TGTGCCAGCAGCAACTCACGACAGGGCCCCTACGAGCAGTACTTC.

This chain joins TRBV15 and TRBJ1-6; tentatively, D is TRBD1 (6 bases). Deletions cut 1 base from V and 8 bases from J, with 12 bases between. Germline CDR1 is LNHNV and CDR2 is YYDKDF (reference sequence). CDR3 length equals 15 residues. Here the CDR3 reads CATSRVGGEDSPLHF. CDR3 DNA: TGTGCCACCAGCAGAGTTGGGGGCGAAGATTCACCCCTCCACTTT.

The V and J genes are TRBV6-5 and TRBJ2-4; TRBD2 aligns across 12 bases. CDR3 length equals 16 residues. The V gene end was trimmed by 0 bases and the J gene end by 4 bases; junction bases not matched to a gene: 1. CDR1 and CDR2 (germline): MNHEY, SVGAGI. The CDR3 bases are TGTGCCAGCAGTTACTCCGGGACTAGCGGGAAAAACATTCAGTACTTC. Its translation is CASSYSGTSGKNIQYF.

This CDR3 is CASSLTDSPLHF. In nucleotides, the CDR3 is TGTGCCAGCAGTTTGACTGATTCACCCCTCCACTTT. The chain carries TRBV27 and TRBJ1-6; D gene ambiguous. CDR3 length: 12 residues. The germline gives CDR1 MNHEY, CDR2 SMNVEV (reference sequence). V was shortened by 3 bases and J by 8 bases, with 5 bases between the two germline ends.

The chain recombines TRBV7-3 with TRBJ1-1; D is uncertain. The V end was cut by 1 base, the J end by 4 bases, with 10 bases between. The CDR3 consists of 14 residues. The V gene's germline CDR1 is SGHTA and CDR2 FQGTGA. CDR3 DNA sequence: TGTGCCAGCAGCTTAATAGACGGGAGCACTGAAGCTTTCTTT. Protein: CASSLIDGSTEAFF.

DNA of the CDR3: TGTGCCAGCTCACCAAACAGTCCCGGGACAGGTTTCGGTGGCACTGAAGCTTTCTTT. Its protein is CASSPNSPGTGFGGTEAFF. This chain joins TRBV18 and TRBJ1-1; 8 bases map to TRBD1. V trimming: 2 bases; J trimming: 4 bases; junction bases outside the gene matches: 18. The CDR3 has 19 amino acids. The germline V gene encodes CDR1 KGHSH and CDR2 LQKENI.

The chain uses TRBV6-2 or TRBV6-3 and TRBJ2-1; TRBD2 might be the D (5 bases). The CDR3 is 16 residues long. The V gene lost 4 bases and the J gene lost 0 bases, with 13 bases spanning the gap. Germline V CDR1 and CDR2: MNHEY, SVGEGT. CDR3 sequence reads: CASSFGLLSSYNEQFF. The CDR3 nucleotides read TGTGCCAGCAGTTTTGGACTTCTAAGCTCCTACAATGAGCAGTTCTTC.

V is TRBV13 and J is TRBJ2-7, with 8 nucleotides matching TRBD2. Germline trimming cut 5 bases from V and 9 bases from J; bases unmatched to any gene: 15. The CDR3 runs to 15 residues. The germline V gene has CDR1 PRHDT and CDR2 FYEKMQ (reference sequence). The CDR3, as DNA: TGTGCCAGCAGCCCCCCAGGGCGGGAGGTCATTGTGCAGTACTTC. Translating it yields CASSPPGREVIVQYF.

The chain joins TRBV20-1 to TRBJ1-3, with D hard to call. Deletions cut 3 bases from V and 3 bases from J, with 12 bases between. Germline CDR1 and CDR2: DFQATT and SNEGSKA (reference sequence). This CDR3 has 14 amino acids. CDR3 DNA: TGCAGTGCTAGTCGAGGCGTTGATGGAAACACCATATATTTT. As protein: CSASRGVDGNTIYF.

This clone qualifies as large. This chain connects TRBV28 to TRBJ1-3, with D perhaps TRBD1 (5 bases). Trimming took 7 bases from V and 0 from J, leaving 16 bases between them. The CDR3 has 16 residues. CDR1 is MDHEN and CDR2 is SYDVKM in the germline V gene. Written as DNA, the CDR3 is TGTGCCAGCACCCCGGCGACAGACATCTCTGGAAACACCATATATTTT. Amino acid sequence: CASTPATDISGNTIYF.

This chain links TRBV30 with TRBJ1-5; 7 nucleotides match TRBD1. This CDR3 contains 14 residues. V gave up 3 bases and J gave up 7 bases; unmatched junction bases: 9. Germline values: CDR1 GTSNPN, CDR2 SVGIG (reference sequence). CDR3 in DNA: TGTGCCTGGAGCACGACAGGGTGGCGGCAGCCCCAGCATTTT. Amino acids: CAWSTTGWRQPQHF. The variable domain in full, with the rest retrieved from reference TRBV30 and TRBJ1-5, is SQTIHQWPATLVQPVGSPLSLECTVEGTSNPNLYWYRQAAGRGLQLLFYSVGIGQISSEVPQNLSASRPQDRQFILSSKKLLLSDSGFYLCAWSTTGWRQPQHFGDGTRLSIL.

The chain joins TRBV6-5 to TRBJ2-3; 9 nucleotides align to TRBD2. This CDR3 is 15 amino acids long. V lost 6 bases, J lost 2 bases, and 6 bases stayed unmatched. Germline V gives CDR1 MNHEY, CDR2 SVGAGI. The CDR3 loop is CASSLSGRTTDTQYF. The CDR3 coding sequence is TGTGCCAGCAGCTTAAGCGGGAGGACCACAGATACGCAGTATTTT.